These 26 T cell receptor beta chains were all obtained from the same sample, sequenced in a study of T-cell reconstitution after alpha-beta-depleted transplantation in children. Researchers prepared the TCRbeta library using unique molecular identifiers, the study reports. One entry per CDR3 protein results from TCRdb running MiXCR on the PCR reads. The sample has roughly 400,000 distinct CDR3 sequences; just over 20% are singletons. The sample consisted of PBMCs from the stem cell graft donor, taken from the stem cell graft. Every receptor here comes from a human donor who donated a stem cell graft to a child with acute myeloid leukemia.

The J gene is TRBJ1-6, the V gene TRBV25-1; D is ambiguous. The CDR3 spans 14 residues. Germline V gene sequence: CDR1 MGHDK, CDR2 SYGVNS. With 2 bases removed from V and 10 bases from J, the gap between germline ends came to 12 bases. For the CDR3, the DNA is TGTGCCAGCAGTGAAGGTGCAGTGCGGTCACCCCTCCACTTT. Protein product: CASSEGAVRSPLHF.

The J gene is TRBJ2-1, the V gene TRBV11-2; 9 nucleotides agree with TRBD2. Germline CDR1 and CDR2: SGHAT and FQNNGV. The CDR3 covers 18 residues. Trimming cost V 1 base and J 6 bases; bases outside gene matches: 13. As DNA, the CDR3 is TGTGCCAGCAGCTTAGGCCCCCCCTTAGCGGGAGTTTCCAATGAGCAGTTCTTC. Translated, it gives CASSLGPPLAGVSNEQFF.

This clonotype was recorded at least ten times. The chain uses TRBV25-1 and TRBJ2-7; TRBD1 is a possible D gene (6 bases). Trimming took off 3 bases at V and 3 bases at J, with 12 bases between the two ends. The CDR3 consists of 14 residues. Germline V gene data show CDR1 as MGHDK and CDR2 as SYGVNS. The CDR3 reads CASSERTDHYEQYF. The CDR3 DNA follows: TGTGCCAGCAGTGAGCGGACAGACCACTACGAGCAGTACTTC.

This chain links TRBV13 with TRBJ2-4; TRBD2 might be the D (6 bases). Germline lookup yields CDR1 PRHDT and CDR2 FYEKMQ (reference sequence). The CDR3 has 17 amino acids. The ends were cut back, 4 bases at V and 1 base at J, with 17 bases in the middle. Written as DNA, the CDR3 is TGTGCCAGCAGCTCCGGTGGGGCAGGGAGGGCCAAAAACATTCAGTACTTC. It specifies CASSSGGAGRAKNIQYF.

This clonotype was recorded a few times. The chain combines TRBV12-3 or TRBV12-4 with TRBJ2-1, with 10 bases matching TRBD2. J lost 9 bases, V lost 2 bases, and 7 bases had no gene match. CDR3 size: 15 residues. The CDR3 coding sequence is TGTGCCAGCAGTTTAACCTCTAGCGGGAGCCGTGAGCAGTTCTTC. Its protein is CASSLTSSGSREQFF.

The V and J genes are TRBV7-2 and TRBJ1-5; TRBD1 matches at 9 bases. The germline V gene encodes CDR1 SGHTA and CDR2 FQGNSA. With V trimmed by 7 bases and J by 6 bases, 7 bases remained unmatched. CDR3 length equals 14 residues. DNA for the CDR3: TGTGCCAGCACCCTGGGACAGGGCAGTCAGCCCCAGCATTTT. Translation: CASTLGQGSQPQHF.

There are a few counts of this clonotype. V usage is TRBV12-3 or TRBV12-4 and J usage is TRBJ2-6, with D tentatively TRBD2 (6 bases). V was clipped by 3 bases and J by 6 bases, with 9 bases between them. The CDR3 extends over 14 amino acids. In DNA, the CDR3 is TGTGCCAGCAGTTTGGGGGGACCGGCCAACGTCCTGACTTTC. Encoded protein: CASSLGGPANVLTF.

This clonotype was found many times. The chain employs TRBV6-5 and TRBJ2-3; a weak D match, TRBD1 (7 bases). CDR1 MNHEY and CDR2 SVGAGI come from the germline V gene. Deletions cut 5 bases from V and 1 base from J, with 13 bases between. The CDR3 extends over 15 amino acids. The CDR3 region is CASSPGGGGTDTQYF. CDR3 bases: TGTGCCAGCAGTCCAGGGGGAGGAGGCACAGATACGCAGTATTTT.

This clonotype was detected many times. This chain links TRBV29-1 with TRBJ1-2; D is undetermined. The CDR3 consists of 11 residues. The V and J ends lost 3 bases and 7 bases respectively, with 9 bases between them. The germline V gene has CDR1 SQVTM and CDR2 ANQGSEA. CDR3 amino acids: CSVEGVGGYTF. In DNA, the CDR3 is TGCAGCGTTGAGGGCGTTGGTGGCTACACCTTC. The complete variable domain, with remaining parts taken from reference TRBV29-1 and TRBJ1-2, reads SAVISQKPSRDICQRGTSLTIQCQVDSQVTMMFWYRQQPGQSLTLIATANQGSEATYESGFVIDKFPISRPNLTFSTLTVSNMSPEDSSIYLCSVEGVGGYTFGSGTRLTVV.

The CDR3 coding sequence is TGCGCCAGCAGCTTGGCGCAGGGCACAGATACGCAGTATTTT. Translating gives CASSLAQGTDTQYF. The V and J genes are TRBV5-1 and TRBJ2-3; D is unresolved. CDR1 SGHRS and CDR2 YFSETQ come from the germline V gene. The CDR3 has 14 residues. The germline V and J ends were trimmed by 0 bases and 1 base, with 6 bases remaining between them.

This clonotype was found many times. The chain combines TRBV28 with TRBJ2-7; possibly TRBD2 for D (5 bases). The germline V gene encodes CDR1 MDHEN and CDR2 SYDVKM. The CDR3 has 16 amino acids. Trimming removed 3 bases from V and 4 bases from J, with 19 bases in between. This CDR3 reads CASSFSLRDPTYEQYF. The DNA for the CDR3 is TGTGCCAGCAGTTTTTCCCTCCGGGATCCGACTTACGAGCAGTACTTC.

This clonotype has more than one count but fewer than ten. The rearrangement joins TRBV10-3 to TRBJ2-1; 7 positions agree with TRBD2. In germline, CDR1 is ENHRY, CDR2 SYGVKD. V trimming: 4 bases; J trimming: 5 bases; junction bases outside the gene matches: 5. This CDR3 has 14 residues. In DNA form, the CDR3 reads TGTGCCATCAGTGGGACTAGTGGCGACAATGAGCAGTTCTTC. Translation gives CAISGTSGDNEQFF.

The J gene is TRBJ2-7, the V gene TRBV7-9; possible D gene TRBD1, 5 bases. Germline V lookup: CDR1 SEHNR, CDR2 FQNEAQ (reference sequence). The CDR3 runs to 15 residues. The V end was cut by 4 bases, the J end by 4 bases, with 17 bases between. CDR3 bases: TGTGCCAGCAGCTCGCAGGGTGGGCAGGATTACGAGCAGTACTTC. Residues: CASSSQGGQDYEQYF.

This clonotype came up a few times. The chain carries TRBV5-1 and TRBJ1-4; D may be TRBD1 (6 bases). The V and J ends lost 3 bases and 8 bases respectively, with 14 bases between them. This CDR3 is built from 14 residues. The germline V gene encodes CDR1 SGHRS and CDR2 YFSETQ. This CDR3 reads CASSSFGGQEKLFF. CDR3 sequence (DNA): TGCGCCAGCAGCTCGTTCGGGGGGCAAGAAAAACTGTTTTTT.

This clonotype came up a few times. This rearrangement joins TRBV29-1 to TRBJ2-5, with D perhaps matching TRBD2 (6 bases). Germline V lookup: CDR1 SQVTM, CDR2 ANQGSEA. The V gene lost 0 bases and the J gene lost 3 bases, with 11 bases spanning the gap. The CDR3 is made up of 14 amino acids. In DNA, the CDR3 is TGCAGCGTTGAAGATCGGTCGGGGGAAGAGACCCAGTACTTC. The encoded protein is CSVEDRSGEETQYF.

The chain uses TRBV29-1 and TRBJ2-7; D might be TRBD1 (6 bases). This CDR3 region has 11 residues. V shed 6 bases and J shed 6 bases, with 12 bases lying between them. Looked up from germline, CDR1 is SQVTM and CDR2 is ANQGSEA. The CDR3 DNA follows: TGCAGCGTGCTACAGGGTCCCGAGCAGTACTTC. Protein: CSVLQGPEQYF.

This clonotype was observed at least ten times. The J gene is TRBJ1-5, the V gene TRBV15; maybe TRBD1 (5 bases). The CDR3 is made up of 16 amino acids. Trimming removed 0 bases at V and 6 bases at J, with 15 bases between. CDR1 is LNHNV, CDR2 YYDKDF, per germline (reference sequence). The CDR3 loop is CATSREFGTFGQPQHF. The CDR3 bases are TGTGCCACCAGCAGAGAATTCGGGACGTTTGGTCAGCCCCAGCATTTT.

There are many counts of this clonotype. V is TRBV30 and J is TRBJ1-1; no firm D call. V lost 2 bases to trimming and J lost 1 base, with 11 bases between them. Germline V gives CDR1 GTSNPN, CDR2 SVGIG (reference sequence). CDR3 length: 14 amino acids. The CDR3 nucleotides are TGTGCCTGGAGTCCCGACGCGCGGAACACTGAAGCTTTCTTT. Translation gives CAWSPDARNTEAFF.

The CDR3 spells CASSQAQHSVHNEQFF. In DNA form, the CDR3 reads TGCGCCAGCAGCCAAGCCCAGCATTCCGTCCACAATGAGCAGTTCTTC. The chain combines TRBV4-1 with TRBJ2-1, with no clear D. Germline CDR1 and CDR2: MGHRA and YSYEKL. The CDR3 has 16 residues. V was trimmed by 1 base and J by 5 bases, leaving 15 bases between them.

Only a few counts were recorded for this clonotype. The rearrangement links TRBV12-3 or TRBV12-4 to TRBJ1-5, with D perhaps TRBD1 (6 bases). The CDR3 has 15 amino acids. With 7 bases removed from V and 2 bases from J, the gap between germline ends came to 15 bases. DNA for the CDR3: TGTGCCAGCACCTCAACAGGGATCCGCAATCAGCCCCAGCATTTT. Amino acids: CASTSTGIRNQPQHF.

This clonotype was picked up a small number of times. The V call is TRBV5-1, the J call TRBJ2-3, with 7 bases lining up with TRBD2. Germline assignment: CDR1 SGHRS and CDR2 YFSETQ. V gave up 4 bases and J gave up 1 base; unmatched junction bases: 3. The CDR3 length is 14 residues. DNA for the CDR3: TGCGCCAGCAGCCAGAGCGGGGGCACAGATACGCAGTATTTT. Translated, it gives CASSQSGGTDTQYF.

This clonotype was recorded many times. The chain couples TRBV29-1 to TRBJ2-1, with 13 positions matching TRBD2. The ends lost 3 bases at V and 12 bases at J; junction bases unmatched: 5. The germline CDR1 and CDR2 sequences are SQVTM and ANQGSEA. The CDR3 is 13 amino acids. CDR3 amino acids: CSVEGLAGRGQFF. The CDR3, as DNA: TGCAGCGTTGAGGGACTAGCGGGACGTGGGCAGTTCTTC.

The DNA for the CDR3 is TGCGCCAGCAGCCAAGATGCGGGGGACACCTCCTACGAGCAGTACTTC. Its translation: CASSQDAGDTSYEQYF. The chain carries TRBV4-3 and TRBJ2-7; tentative D call: TRBD2 (7 bases). Trimming took 0 bases from V and 0 from J, leaving 12 bases between them. This CDR3 is 16 amino acids long. Germline V lookup: CDR1 LGHNA, CDR2 YSLEER.

The CDR3 loop is CASSLPSGRRDEQYF. CDR3 coding DNA: TGTGCCAGCAGCCTCCCGAGCGGGAGAAGGGACGAGCAGTACTTC. This chain uses TRBV4-2 with TRBJ2-7; 8 bases align to TRBD2. J lost 5 bases, V lost 4 bases, and 10 bases had no gene match. The CDR3 totals 15 residues. Per the germline V gene, CDR1 is LGHNA and CDR2 is YNFKEQ.

The gene calls are TRBV4-1 and TRBJ2-7; D unclear. Germline CDR1 MGHRA, CDR2 YSYEKL. The CDR3 has 14 amino acids. The germline V and J ends were trimmed by 1 base and 2 bases, with 9 bases remaining between them. CDR3 in DNA: TGCGCCAGCAGCCAAGGGCTAAACGCCTACGAGCAGTACTTC. This translates into CASSQGLNAYEQYF.

This clonotype showed up many times. This sequence joins TRBV6-1 and TRBJ1-2, with D maybe TRBD1 (5 bases). V was clipped by 8 bases and J by 8 bases, with 18 bases between them. Germline loops: CDR1 MNHNS, CDR2 SASEGT. The CDR3 consists of 13 residues. The CDR3, as DNA: TGTGCCAGCTCCCTGGGAGGGGCAGGCGGCTACACCTTC. It is translated as CASSLGGAGGYTF.